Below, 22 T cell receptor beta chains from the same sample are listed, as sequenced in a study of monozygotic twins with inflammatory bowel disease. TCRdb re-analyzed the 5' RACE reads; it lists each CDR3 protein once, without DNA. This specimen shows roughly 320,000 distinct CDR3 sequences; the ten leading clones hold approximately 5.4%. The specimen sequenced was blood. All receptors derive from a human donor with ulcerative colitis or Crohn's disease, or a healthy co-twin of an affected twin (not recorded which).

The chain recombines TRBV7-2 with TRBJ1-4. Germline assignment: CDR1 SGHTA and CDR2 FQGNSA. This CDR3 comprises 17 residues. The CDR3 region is CASSPDPLRSNREKLFF. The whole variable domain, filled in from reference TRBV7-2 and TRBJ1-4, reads GAGVSQSPSNKVTEKGKDVELRCDPISGHTALYWYRQSLGQGLEFLIYFQGNSAPDKSGLPSDRFSAERTGGSVSTLTIQRTQQEDSAVYLCASSPDPLRSNREKLFFGSGTQLSVL.

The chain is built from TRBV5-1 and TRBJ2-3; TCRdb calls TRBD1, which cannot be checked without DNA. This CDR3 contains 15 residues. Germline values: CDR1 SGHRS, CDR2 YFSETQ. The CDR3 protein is CASSLRDQGAVTQYF.

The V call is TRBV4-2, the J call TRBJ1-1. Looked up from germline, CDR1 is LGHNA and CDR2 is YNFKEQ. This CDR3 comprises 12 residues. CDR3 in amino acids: CASSQTGRGAFF.

The CDR3 sequence: CASSLSGLTGGYEQYF. This chain connects TRBV5-1 to TRBJ2-7; TCRdb's D gene call, TRBD1, goes unchecked for lack of DNA. The CDR3 consists of 16 residues. Germline V lookup: CDR1 SGHRS, CDR2 YFSETQ.

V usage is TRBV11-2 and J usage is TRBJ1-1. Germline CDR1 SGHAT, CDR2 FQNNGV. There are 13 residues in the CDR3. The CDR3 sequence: CASSLGWQAKAFF.

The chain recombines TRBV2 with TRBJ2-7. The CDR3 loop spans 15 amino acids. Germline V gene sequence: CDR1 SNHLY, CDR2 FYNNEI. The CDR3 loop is CASSEARVSRYEQYF.

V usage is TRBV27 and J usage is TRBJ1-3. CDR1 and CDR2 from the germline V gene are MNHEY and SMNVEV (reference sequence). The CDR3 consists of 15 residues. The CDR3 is CASRQSGSPGNTIYF.

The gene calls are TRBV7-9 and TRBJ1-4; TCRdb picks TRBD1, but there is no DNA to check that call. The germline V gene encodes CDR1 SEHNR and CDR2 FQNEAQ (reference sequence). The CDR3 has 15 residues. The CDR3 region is CASSPAGTAYEKLFF. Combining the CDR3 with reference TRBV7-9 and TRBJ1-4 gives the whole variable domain DTGVSQNPRHKITKRGQNVTFRCDPISEHNRLYWYRQTLGQGPEFLTYFQNEAQLEKSRLLSDRFSAERPKGSFSTLEIQRTEQGDSAMYLCASSPAGTAYEKLFFGSGTQLSVL.

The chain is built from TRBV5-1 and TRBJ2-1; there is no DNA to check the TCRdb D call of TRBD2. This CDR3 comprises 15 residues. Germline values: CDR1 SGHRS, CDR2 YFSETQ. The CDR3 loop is CASSLTAGYYNEQFF.

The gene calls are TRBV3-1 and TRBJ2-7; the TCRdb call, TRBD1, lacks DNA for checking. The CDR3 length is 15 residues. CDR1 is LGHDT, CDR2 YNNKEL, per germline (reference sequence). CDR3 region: CASSQVLGRGYEQYF.

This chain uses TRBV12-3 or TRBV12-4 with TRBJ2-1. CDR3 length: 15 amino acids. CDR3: CASSFNRNTYNEQFF.

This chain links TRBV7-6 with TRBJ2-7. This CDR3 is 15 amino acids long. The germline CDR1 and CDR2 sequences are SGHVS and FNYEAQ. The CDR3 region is CASSLGGYGLYEQYF.

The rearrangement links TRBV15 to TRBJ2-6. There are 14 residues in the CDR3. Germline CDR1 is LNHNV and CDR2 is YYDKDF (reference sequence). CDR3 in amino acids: CATSTRSGANVLTF.

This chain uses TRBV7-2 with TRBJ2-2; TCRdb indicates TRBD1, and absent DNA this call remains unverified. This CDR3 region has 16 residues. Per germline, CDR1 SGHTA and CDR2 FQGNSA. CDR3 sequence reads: CASSRGTGANTGELFF. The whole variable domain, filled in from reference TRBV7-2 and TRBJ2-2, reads GAGVSQSPSNKVTEKGKDVELRCDPISGHTALYWYRQSLGQGLEFLIYFQGNSAPDKSGLPSDRFSAERTGGSVSTLTIQRTQQEDSAVYLCASSRGTGANTGELFFGEGSRLTVL.

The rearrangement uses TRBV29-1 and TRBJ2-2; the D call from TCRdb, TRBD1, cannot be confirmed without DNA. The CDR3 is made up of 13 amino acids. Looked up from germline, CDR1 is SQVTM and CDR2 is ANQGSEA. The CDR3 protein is CSARQGGTGELFF.

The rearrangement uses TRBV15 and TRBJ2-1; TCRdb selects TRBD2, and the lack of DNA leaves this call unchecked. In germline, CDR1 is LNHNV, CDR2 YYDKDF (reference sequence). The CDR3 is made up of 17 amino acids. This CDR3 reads CATSRVGRGGSYNEQFF.

The CDR3 loop reads CASSVDRNYEQYF. The rearrangement links TRBV5-6 to TRBJ2-7. CDR1 and CDR2 (germline): SGHDT, YYEEEE. The CDR3 has 13 amino acids.

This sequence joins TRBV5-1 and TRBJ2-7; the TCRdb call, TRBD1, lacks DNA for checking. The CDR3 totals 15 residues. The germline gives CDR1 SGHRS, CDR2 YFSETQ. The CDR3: CASSPPAGTRYEQYF.

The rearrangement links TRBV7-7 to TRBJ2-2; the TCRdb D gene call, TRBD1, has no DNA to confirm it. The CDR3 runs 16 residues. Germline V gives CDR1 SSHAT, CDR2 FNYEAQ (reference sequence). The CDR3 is CASSSFVGRGIGELFF.

CDR3 loop: CASRGTGHHEQYF. The chain employs TRBV6-2 or TRBV6-3 and TRBJ2-7; the TCRdb call, TRBD1, lacks DNA for checking. In germline, CDR1 is MNHEY, CDR2 SVGEGT. The CDR3 is 13 amino acids.

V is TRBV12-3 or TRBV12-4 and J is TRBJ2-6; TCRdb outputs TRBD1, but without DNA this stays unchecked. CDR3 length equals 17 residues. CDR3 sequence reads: CASDPGQGPAGANVLTF.

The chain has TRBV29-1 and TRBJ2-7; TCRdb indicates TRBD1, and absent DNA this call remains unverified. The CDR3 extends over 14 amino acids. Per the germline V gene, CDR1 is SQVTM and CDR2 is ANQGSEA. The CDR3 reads CSVEEGWATTEQYF.